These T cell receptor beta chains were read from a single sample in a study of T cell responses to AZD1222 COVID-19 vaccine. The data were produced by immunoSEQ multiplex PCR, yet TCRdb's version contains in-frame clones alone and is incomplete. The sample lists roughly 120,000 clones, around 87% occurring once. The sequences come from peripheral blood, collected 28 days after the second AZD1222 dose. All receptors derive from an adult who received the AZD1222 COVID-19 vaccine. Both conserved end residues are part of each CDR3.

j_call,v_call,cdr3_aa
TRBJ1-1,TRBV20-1,CSGRSNTEAFF
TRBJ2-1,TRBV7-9,CASSLPVFRANEQFF
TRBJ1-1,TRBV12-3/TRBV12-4,CASSLVSEAFF
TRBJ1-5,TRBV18,CASSPSNQPQHF
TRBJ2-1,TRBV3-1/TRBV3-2,CASSQAPGARQFF
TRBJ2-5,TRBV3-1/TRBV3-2,CASSRDSGAQETQYF
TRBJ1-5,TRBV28,CASSSGTGNRGNQPQHF
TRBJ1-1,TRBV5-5,CASSPGARNTEAFF
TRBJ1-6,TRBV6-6,CASSPTFIGTANNSPLHF
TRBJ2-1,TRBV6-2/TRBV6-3,CASSRPGLASNEQFF
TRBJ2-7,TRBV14,CASSTRDRFYEQYF
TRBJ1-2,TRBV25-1,CASSDRDRGDGYTF
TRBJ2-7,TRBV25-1,CASSEPGRNYEQYF
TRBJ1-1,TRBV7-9,CASSRGQYTEAFF
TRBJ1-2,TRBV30,CAWNSGWGYTF
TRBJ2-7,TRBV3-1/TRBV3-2,CASSEQRGAWVEQYF
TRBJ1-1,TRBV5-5,CASSLVWGLVTEAFF
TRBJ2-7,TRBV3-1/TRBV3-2,CASSRTVTYEQYF
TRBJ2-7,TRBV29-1,CSALGADTYEQYF
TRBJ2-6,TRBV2,CASSEGGGTNSGANVLTF
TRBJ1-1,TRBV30,CAWSVSGRDTEAFF
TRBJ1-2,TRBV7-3,CASSYVGGNGYTF
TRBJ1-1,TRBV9,CASSASKTEAFF
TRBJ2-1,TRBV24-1,CATSLGDEAYNEQFF
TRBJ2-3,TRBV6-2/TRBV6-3,CASTPPTDTQYF
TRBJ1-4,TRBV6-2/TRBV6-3,CASSYSSSVTKLFF
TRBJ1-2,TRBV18,CASSNGVGSYGYTF
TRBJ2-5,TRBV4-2,CASSRLDFDQETQYF
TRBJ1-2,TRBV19,CASNGRTGMYGYTF
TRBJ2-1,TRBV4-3,CASSQYMTGVAYNEQFF
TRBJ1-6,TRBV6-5,CASRRQGQNSPLHF
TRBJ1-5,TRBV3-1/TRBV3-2,CASSPAYSGGQPQHF
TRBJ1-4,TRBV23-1,CANPRATPPGEKLFF
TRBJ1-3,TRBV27,CASRITGGGGNTIYF
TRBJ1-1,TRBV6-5,CASTRQGEAFF
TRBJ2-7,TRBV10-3,CATGDYEQYF
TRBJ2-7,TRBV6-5,CASTTRDRAYEQYF
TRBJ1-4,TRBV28,CASRGGGGSNEKLFF
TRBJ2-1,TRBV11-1,CASRFTSGPYNEQFF
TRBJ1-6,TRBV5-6,CASSLQDRVGSPLHF
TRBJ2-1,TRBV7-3,CASSLTATNVADPDNEQFF